Reported below is one TCR beta chain. This clone's antigen is unknown. No much larger clone is present one base from it, and per-base qualities are unavailable. CD8 naive samples consisted of CD45RO-negative cells that were positively selected for CCR7, yielding a CD45RA+CCR7+ population without TemRA cells. Healthy HIV-negative adults with no recently reported acute infections or vaccinations were included as donors. Every donor was a Caucasian adult residing in Nashville, Tennessee, USA. Blood was obtained by leukapheresis, after which PBMCs were separated by Ficoll-Histopaque density gradient centrifugation and cryopreserved in liquid nitrogen vapor phase. Purity and quantity of every magnetically sorted T cell population were checked by analytical flow cytometry. Each sorted fraction had its genomic DNA isolated and then quantified by UV absorbance on a Nanodrop 2000c. The data belong to a study of shared clonotypes between healthy human individuals (dated by TCRdb to the early 2020s). Some background on the complete study: A couple of women and a few men aged 18 to 49 years were included in the cohort. For each donor, CD4 naive and CD4 memory were each given three plates, CD8 naive was given two plates, and CD8 memory was given one plate. Blood TCR repertoires of roughly 5 healthy adults were deeply sequenced to estimate repertoire size and the extent of clonotype sharing between individuals. To increase sequencing depth and limit assay-specific biases, different laboratories used diverse techniques to prepare libraries and sequence TCR repertoires. Each donor's leukapheresis produced roughly between about 0.8 and 10 billion PBMCs. General findings and caveats noted by the study authors: About 5% of naive CD4, more than 3% of naive CD8, about 2.5% of memory CD4, and 0.4% of memory CD8 clonotypes were shared across a handful of donors. Compared with non-shared clonotypes, clonotypes shared by all four sorted-subset donors had higher generation probabilities. Sampling was restricted to blood, and TCR repertoires in tissues likely differ from the TCR repertoires found in blood. Naive subsets generally had larger estimated clonotype richness than memory subsets. The genetic and exposure-history diversity represented was limited by the small number of donors. Pairwise subsampling indicated that sequencing depth was expected to affect the degree of clonotype sharing among donors. Rarefaction of sorted-subset datasets indicated incomplete sequencing despite the large sequencing depth.

Using the deep immunoSEQ assay, TCR CDR3 regions were amplified from genomic DNA by multiplex PCR. Genomic DNA extracted from each cell subset was distributed evenly over all wells of several immunoSEQ 96-well plates, and each plate served as one replicate. Each replicate PCR for sorted subsets received about 200 ng genomic DNA, equal to tens of thousands of T cell genomes. The purified libraries were quantified using a Qubit 3.0 fluorometer, sized with a Bioanalyzer 2100, and then quantified again using the KAPA Library Quantification kit. Every immunoSEQ 96-well plate was sequenced on a separate single-read 150-cycle Illumina NextSeq 550 flow cell. The original methods were these. Because only junctional sequences without quality scores were contained in the immunoSEQ output, filtering matching that applied to full-length reads could not be performed. Sequences were annotated with PyIR, a Python wrapper for IgBLAST v1.9, using IMGT germline references to assign V/J genes and CDR3. Reads with weak V/J assignments (E-value above 1e-6), missing CDR3, stop codons, out-of-frame junctions, or ambiguous translated residues were removed. A V3J clonotype was defined by an identical inferred V gene, J gene, and CDR3 amino acid sequence. To compute the percentage overlap between repertoires, the number of shared unique clonotypes was divided by the size of the smaller repertoire. Richness of each repertoire was evaluated using RTK rarefaction, the Chao1 estimator, and Recon v2.1 estimates of unobserved clonotypes. OLGA was used to compute generation probabilities for all TCRbeta clonotypes that the gDNA method yielded from a few donors. TCRdb's version of the immuneACCESS table is confined to in-frame rearrangements and falls short of the full clone set. An unresolved V gene accounts for under half of the shortfall where checked; the remainder is of unknown origin. The D gene and trimming were derived from the DNA, and the V and J assignments and clone size from that table. This sample holds about 800,000 clones; approximately 97% were observed only once. About 0.21% of the sample goes to the ten largest clones.

The germline V gene (reference sequence) supplies CDR1 PRHDT and CDR2 FYEKMQ. The CDR3 contains 14 residues, cysteine and phenylalanine counted. The only DNA kept is the CDR3, 42 bases in frame from the first base. V and J lose 6 bases and 5 bases, and a span of 16 bases separates them. This clonotype was obtained from a young man in good health. Recombination connected TRBV13 to TRBJ1-2, with TRBD1 as a weak D call on 5 bases. The sample comprised naive CD8+ T cells sorted from blood. The intended sense of this specimen's cell subset or site label: CD45RA+CCR7+. The nucleotide sequence reads TGTGCCAGCAGGGCCGCCGGGACGGGATATGGCTACACCTTC. Its translation is CASRAAGTGYGYTF.